One sample yielded the 10 T cell receptor beta chains listed below, sequenced in a study of T cell responses to AZD1222 COVID-19 vaccine. Using immunoSEQ multiplex PCR, the repertoire was profiled, and TCRdb retains in-frame clones only, with some absent. The sample lists roughly 70,000 clones, 85% occurring once. Source: peripheral blood, taken on day 0 of AZD1222 vaccination. The receptors derive from an adult in good health.

Concerning this clone: The junction departs from germline at one end; a sequencing error may be responsible. The chain is built from TRBV5-1 and TRBJ1-1; 12 nucleotides agree with TRBD1. The CDR3 is made up of 13 amino acids. Germline V gives CDR1 SGHRS, CDR2 YFSETQ. Here the CDR3 reads CASSRDRGRVTIF. DNA for the CDR3: TGCGCCAGCAGCCGGGACAGGGGGCGCGTCACAATCTTT. Full variable domain (missing parts from reference TRBV5-1 and TRBJ1-1): KAGVTQTPRYLIKTRGQQVTLSCSPISGHRSVSWYQQTPGQGLQFLFEYFSETQRNKGNFPGRFSGRQFSNSRSEMNVSTLELGDSALYLCASSRDRGRVTIFGQGTRLTVV.

The chain joins TRBV11-3 to TRBJ2-2, with D tentatively TRBD1 (7 bases). Trimming left V 8 bases short and J 7 bases short, with 17 bases between. Germline CDR1 SGHNT, CDR2 YENEEA. CDR3 size: 14 residues. The chain's CDR3 is CASGGAGGNGELFF. In DNA, the CDR3 is TGTGCCAGCGGGGGCGCAGGGGGGAACGGGGAGCTGTTTTTT. Filled out from reference TRBV11-3 and TRBJ2-2, the complete variable domain reads EAGVVQSPRYKIIEKKQPVAFWCNPISGHNTLYWYLQNLGQGPELLIRYENEEAVDDSQLPKDRFSAERLKGVDSTLKIQPAELGDSAVYLCASGGAGGNGELFFGEGSRLTVL.

The chain links TRBV7-9 to TRBJ2-7, with D tentatively TRBD1 (6 bases). V was shortened by 5 bases and J by 6 bases, with 20 bases between the two germline ends. This CDR3 contains 15 residues. Germline V lookup: CDR1 SEHNR, CDR2 FQNEAQ (reference sequence). For the CDR3, the DNA is TGTGCCAGCAGCCCCCCGACAGGACCATCGACCGAGCAGTACTTC. Its translation is CASSPPTGPSTEQYF.

This chain joins TRBV29-1 and TRBJ1-6; perhaps TRBD1 as D (5 bases). Germline V CDR1 and CDR2: SQVTM, ANQGSEA. V lost 5 bases and J 7 bases, leaving 15 bases between the germline ends. The CDR3 runs 14 residues. This chain's CDR3 is CSVRAMGGNSPLHF. CDR3 in DNA: TGCAGCGTTAGGGCTATGGGGGGGAATTCACCCCTCCACTTT.

The rearrangement uses TRBV10-3 and TRBJ1-1; weak D call: TRBD1 (5 bases). This CDR3 is 15 amino acids long. V was clipped by 3 bases and J by 0 bases, with 11 bases between them. Per germline, CDR1 ENHRY and CDR2 SYGVKD. CDR3 nucleotides: TGTGCCATCAGTGATGACAGCTACATGAACACTGAAGCTTTCTTT. Protein product: CAISDDSYMNTEAFF.

The chain uses TRBV7-9 and TRBJ2-3; D is unclear. The germline CDR1 and CDR2 sequences are SEHNR and FQNEAQ (reference sequence). V was trimmed by 0 bases and J by 1 base, leaving 8 bases between them. The CDR3 totals 15 residues. The CDR3: CASSLAGSRTDTQYF. In nucleotides, the CDR3 is TGTGCCAGCAGCTTAGCCGGGTCCCGCACAGATACGCAGTATTTT.

This rearrangement joins TRBV6-1 to TRBJ2-7; D call uncertain. Germline CDR1 and CDR2: MNHNS and SASEGT. V gave up 3 bases and J gave up 0 bases, with 9 bases separating them. The CDR3 has 14 amino acids. CDR3 loop: CASSDRAFSYEQYF. In DNA, the CDR3 is TGTGCCAGCAGTGATAGGGCTTTCTCCTACGAGCAGTACTTC.

The chain uses TRBV7-2 and TRBJ1-2; 8 positions agree with TRBD1. This CDR3 is built from 15 residues. With 3 bases clipped from V and 6 bases from J, the junction kept 9 bases outside the gene matches. Germline CDR1 reads SGHTA; CDR2 reads FQGNSA. The CDR3 coding sequence is TGTGCCAGCAGCTTCCGAGCTACAGGGGGGGATGGCTACACCTTC. Its translation: CASSFRATGGDGYTF.

The chain joins TRBV5-1 to TRBJ1-2, with no clear D. Looked up from germline, CDR1 is SGHRS and CDR2 is YFSETQ. This CDR3 is 15 amino acids long. The ends were cut back, 4 bases at V and 7 bases at J, with 20 bases in the middle. CDR3 amino acids: CASSPGVGVSGGYTF. In DNA, the CDR3 is TGCGCCAGCAGCCCCGGAGTCGGGGTTTCGGGTGGCTACACCTTC.

The CDR3 DNA reads TGCGCCAGCAGCCGGGACAGGGGGCGAATTAATTCACCCCTCCACTTT. It specifies CASSRDRGRINSPLHF. This chain uses TRBV5-1 with TRBJ1-6, with 12 nucleotides matching TRBD1. Trimming cost V 4 bases and J 6 bases; bases outside gene matches: 5. The CDR3 sequence is 16 residues long. CDR1 is SGHRS, CDR2 YFSETQ, per germline.